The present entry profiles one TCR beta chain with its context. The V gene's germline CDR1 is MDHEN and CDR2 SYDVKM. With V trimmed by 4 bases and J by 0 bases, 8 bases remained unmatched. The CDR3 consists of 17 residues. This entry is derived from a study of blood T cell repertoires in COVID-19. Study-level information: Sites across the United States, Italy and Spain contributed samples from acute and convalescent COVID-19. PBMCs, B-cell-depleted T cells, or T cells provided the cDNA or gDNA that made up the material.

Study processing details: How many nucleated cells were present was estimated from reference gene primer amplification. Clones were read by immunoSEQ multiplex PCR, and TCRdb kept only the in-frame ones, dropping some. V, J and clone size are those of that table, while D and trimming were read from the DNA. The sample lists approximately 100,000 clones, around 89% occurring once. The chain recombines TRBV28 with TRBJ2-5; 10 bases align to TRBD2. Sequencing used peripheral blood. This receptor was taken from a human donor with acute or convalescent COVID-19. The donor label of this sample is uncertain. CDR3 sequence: CASSSPFGTSDQETQYF. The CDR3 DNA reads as TGTGCCAGCAGTTCCCCGTTTGGGACTAGCGACCAAGAGACCCAGTACTTC. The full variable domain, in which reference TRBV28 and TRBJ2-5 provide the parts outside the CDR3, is DVKVTQSSRYLVKRTGEKVFLECVQDMDHENMFWYRQDPGLGLRLIYFSYDVKMKEKGDIPEGYSVSREKKERFSLILESASTNQTSMYLCASSSPFGTSDQETQYFGPGTRLLVL.